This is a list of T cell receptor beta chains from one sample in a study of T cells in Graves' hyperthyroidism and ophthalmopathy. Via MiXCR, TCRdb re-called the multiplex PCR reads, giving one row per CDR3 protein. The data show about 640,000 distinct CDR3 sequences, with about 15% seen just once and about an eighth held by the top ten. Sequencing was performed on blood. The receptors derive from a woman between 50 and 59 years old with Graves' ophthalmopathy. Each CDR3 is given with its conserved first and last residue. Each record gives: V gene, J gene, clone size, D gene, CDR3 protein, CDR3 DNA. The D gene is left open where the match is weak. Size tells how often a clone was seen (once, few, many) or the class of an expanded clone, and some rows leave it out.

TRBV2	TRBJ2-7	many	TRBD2	CASSEGTSGNHEQYF	TGTGCCAGCAGTGAGGGGACTAGCGGGAACCATGAGCAGTACTTC
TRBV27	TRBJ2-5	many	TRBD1	CASSLRDRVRETQYF	TGTGCCAGCAGTTTACGTGACAGGGTACGGGAGACCCAGTACTTC
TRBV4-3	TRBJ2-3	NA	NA	CASSQDPTARTDTQYF	TGCGCCAGCAGCCAAGATCCCACGGCCCGGACAGATACGCAGTATTTT
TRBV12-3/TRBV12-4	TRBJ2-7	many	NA	CASSPGLSHSYEQYF	TGTGCCAGCAGTCCTGGACTGTCGCACTCCTACGAGCAGTACTTC
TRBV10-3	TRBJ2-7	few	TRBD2	CAISESWTSGTNEQYF	TGTGCCATCAGTGAGTCGTGGACTAGCGGGACAAACGAGCAGTACTTC
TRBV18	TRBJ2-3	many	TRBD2	CASSPQLAVAADTQYF	TGTGCCAGCTCACCACAACTAGCGGTGGCGGCAGATACGCAGTATTTT
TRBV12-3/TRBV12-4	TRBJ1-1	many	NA	CASSQGWALNTEAFF	TGTGCCAGCAGTCAAGGGTGGGCCCTGAACACTGAAGCTTTCTTT
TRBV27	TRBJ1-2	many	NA	CASSLFGAPGGGYTF	TGTGCCAGCAGTTTATTTGGGGCGCCGGGTGGAGGCTACACCTTC
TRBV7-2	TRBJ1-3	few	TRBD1	CASSLDSHPGTGIGGGNTIYF	TGTGCCAGCAGCTTAGACAGTCACCCCGGGACAGGGATAGGGGGTGGAAACACCATATATTTT
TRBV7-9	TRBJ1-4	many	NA	CASSLAGGFATNEKLFF	TGTGCCAGCAGCTTAGCCGGCGGGTTTGCAACTAATGAAAAACTGTTTTTT
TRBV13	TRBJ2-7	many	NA	CASSPPGSLLQQYF	TGTGCCAGCAGCCCACCCGGTTCTCTCCTACAGCAGTACTTC
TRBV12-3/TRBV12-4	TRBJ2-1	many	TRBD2	CASSLLPSGSLNEQFF	TGTGCCAGCAGTTTACTTCCTAGCGGGAGCCTCAATGAGCAGTTCTTC
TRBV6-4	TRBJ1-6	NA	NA	CASKDSYNSPLHF	TGTGCCAGCAAGGACTCCTATAATTCACCCCTCCACTTT
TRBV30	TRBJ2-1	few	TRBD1	CAWSTGQGADEQFF	TGTGCCTGGAGTACGGGACAGGGGGCGGATGAGCAGTTCTTC
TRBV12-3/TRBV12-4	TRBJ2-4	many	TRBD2	CASSLSGTSGRALSLAKNIQYF	TGTGCCAGCAGTTTGTCCGGGACTAGCGGGAGGGCGCTAAGCTTAGCCAAAAACATTCAGTACTTC
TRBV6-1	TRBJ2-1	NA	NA	CASSEVLSPGNEQFF	TGTGCCAGCAGTGAAGTTCTTAGCCCCGGGAATGAGCAGTTCTTC
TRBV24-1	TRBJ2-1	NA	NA	CATVGQQYNEQFF	TGTGCCACCGTGGGGCAGCAATACAATGAGCAGTTCTTC
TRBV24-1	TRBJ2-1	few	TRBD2	CATSDSTSGSFNEQFF	TGTGCCACCAGTGATTCGACTAGCGGGTCCTTCAATGAGCAGTTCTTC
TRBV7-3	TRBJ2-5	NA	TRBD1	CASSLRWDRPPETQYF	TGTGCCAGCAGCTTAAGGTGGGACAGGCCCCCAGAGACCCAGTACTTC
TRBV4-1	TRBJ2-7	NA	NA	CASSQDRNEQYF	TGCGCCAGCAGCCAAGATAGGAACGAGCAGTACTTC